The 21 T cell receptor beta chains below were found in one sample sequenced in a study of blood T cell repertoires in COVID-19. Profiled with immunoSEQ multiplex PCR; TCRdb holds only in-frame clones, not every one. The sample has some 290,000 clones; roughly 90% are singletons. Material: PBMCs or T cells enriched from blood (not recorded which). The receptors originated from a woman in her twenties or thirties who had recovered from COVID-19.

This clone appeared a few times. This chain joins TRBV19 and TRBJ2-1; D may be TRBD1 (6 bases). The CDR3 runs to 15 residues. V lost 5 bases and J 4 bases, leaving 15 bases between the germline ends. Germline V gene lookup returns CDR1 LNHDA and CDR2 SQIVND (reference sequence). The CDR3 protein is CASSPSGHTYNEQFF. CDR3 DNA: TGTGCCAGTAGTCCATCGGGACACACTTACAATGAGCAGTTCTTC.

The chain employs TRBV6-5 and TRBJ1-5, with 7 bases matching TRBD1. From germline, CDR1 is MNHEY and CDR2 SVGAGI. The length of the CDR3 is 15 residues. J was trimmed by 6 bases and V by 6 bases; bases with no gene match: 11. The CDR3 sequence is CASSPDRVDGQPQHF. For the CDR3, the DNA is TGTGCCAGCAGCCCCGACAGGGTGGACGGTCAGCCCCAGCATTTT.

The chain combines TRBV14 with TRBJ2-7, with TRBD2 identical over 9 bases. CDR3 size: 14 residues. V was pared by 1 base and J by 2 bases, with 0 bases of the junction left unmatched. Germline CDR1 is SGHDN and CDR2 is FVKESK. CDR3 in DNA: TGTGCCAGCAGCCAAGTAGCGGGAGCCTACGAGCAGTACTTC. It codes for CASSQVAGAYEQYF.

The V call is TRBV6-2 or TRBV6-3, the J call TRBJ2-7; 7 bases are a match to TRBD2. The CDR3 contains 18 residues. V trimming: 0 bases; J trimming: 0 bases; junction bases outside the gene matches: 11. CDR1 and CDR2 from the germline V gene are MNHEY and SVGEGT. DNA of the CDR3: TGTGCCAGCAGTTACTCGATTAGCGGGCCCACTATCTCCTACGAGCAGTACTTC. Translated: CASSYSISGPTISYEQYF.

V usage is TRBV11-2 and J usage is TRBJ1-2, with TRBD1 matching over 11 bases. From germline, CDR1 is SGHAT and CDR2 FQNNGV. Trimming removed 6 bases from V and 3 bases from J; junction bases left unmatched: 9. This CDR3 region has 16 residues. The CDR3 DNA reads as TGTGCCAGCAGGAATCCCAAGGGACAGGGGGACTATGGCTACACCTTC. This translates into CASRNPKGQGDYGYTF.

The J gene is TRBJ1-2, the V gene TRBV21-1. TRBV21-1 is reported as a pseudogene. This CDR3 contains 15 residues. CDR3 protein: CASSEEGGGEYGYTF. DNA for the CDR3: TGTGCCAGCAGCGAAGAGGGCGGGGGCGAATATGGCTACACCTTC.

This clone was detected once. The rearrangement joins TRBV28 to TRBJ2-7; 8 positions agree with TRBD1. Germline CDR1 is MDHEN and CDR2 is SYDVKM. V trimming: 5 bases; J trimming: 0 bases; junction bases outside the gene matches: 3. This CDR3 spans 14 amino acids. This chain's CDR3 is CASSEDRDSYEQYF. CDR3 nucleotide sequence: TGTGCCAGCAGTGAGGACAGGGACTCCTACGAGCAGTACTTC.

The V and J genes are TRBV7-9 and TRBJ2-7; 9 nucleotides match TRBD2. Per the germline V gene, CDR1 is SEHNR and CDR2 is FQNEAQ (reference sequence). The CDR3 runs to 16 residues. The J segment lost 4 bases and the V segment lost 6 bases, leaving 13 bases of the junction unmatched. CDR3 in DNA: TGTGCCAGCAGTTCAGCGGGTACCGCGGGAGGGTACGAGCAGTACTTC. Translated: CASSSAGTAGGYEQYF. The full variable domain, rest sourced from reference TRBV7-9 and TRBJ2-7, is DTGVSQNPRHKITKRGQNVTFRCDPISEHNRLYWYRQTLGQGPEFLTYFQNEAQLEKSRLLSDRFSAERPKGSFSTLEIQRTEQGDSAMYLCASSSAGTAGGYEQYFGPGTRLTVT.

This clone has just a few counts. For the CDR3, the DNA is TGTGCCAGCAGTCCACATGGACAGGGCACCTACGAGCAGTACTTC. The encoded protein is CASSPHGQGTYEQYF. This chain uses TRBV27 with TRBJ2-7; 8 bases fit TRBD1. Losses at the gene ends were 5 bases for V and 2 bases for J; bases not matched to a gene: 8. The length of the CDR3 is 15 residues. Germline CDR1 and CDR2: MNHEY and SMNVEV (reference sequence).

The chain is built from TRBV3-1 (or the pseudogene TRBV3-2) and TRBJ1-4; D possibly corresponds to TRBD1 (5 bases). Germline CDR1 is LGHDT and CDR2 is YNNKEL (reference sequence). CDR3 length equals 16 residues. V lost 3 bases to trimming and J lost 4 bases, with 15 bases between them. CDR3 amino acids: CASSHSSAGINEKLFF. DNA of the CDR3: TGTGCCAGCAGCCACTCATCGGCAGGGATTAATGAAAAACTGTTTTTT.

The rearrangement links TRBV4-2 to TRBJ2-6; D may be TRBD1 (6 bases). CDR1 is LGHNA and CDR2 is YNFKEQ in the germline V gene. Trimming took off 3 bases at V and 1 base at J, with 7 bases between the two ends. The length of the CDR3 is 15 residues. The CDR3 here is CASSHTGSGANVLTF. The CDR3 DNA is TGTGCCAGCAGCCATACAGGGTCTGGGGCCAACGTCCTGACTTTC.

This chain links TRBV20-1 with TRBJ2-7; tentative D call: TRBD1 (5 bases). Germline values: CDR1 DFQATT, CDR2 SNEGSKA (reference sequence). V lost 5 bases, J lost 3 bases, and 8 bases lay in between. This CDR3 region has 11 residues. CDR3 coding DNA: TGCAGTGCTGGCAGGGTCTACGAGCAGTACTTC. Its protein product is CSAGRVYEQYF.

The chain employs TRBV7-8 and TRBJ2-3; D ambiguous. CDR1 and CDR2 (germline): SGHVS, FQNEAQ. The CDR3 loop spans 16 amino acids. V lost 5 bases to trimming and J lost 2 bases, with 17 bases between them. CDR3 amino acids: CASSLYGGADTDTQYF. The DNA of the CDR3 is TGTGCCAGCAGCCTATACGGCGGCGCCGACACAGATACGCAGTATTTT.

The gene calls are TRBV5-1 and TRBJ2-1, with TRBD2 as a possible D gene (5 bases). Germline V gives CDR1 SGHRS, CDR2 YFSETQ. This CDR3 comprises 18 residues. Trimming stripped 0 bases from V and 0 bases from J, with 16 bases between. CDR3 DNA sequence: TGCGCCAGCAGCTTGGCAGGCGGAGCGGACCCCTCCTACAATGAGCAGTTCTTC. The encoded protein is CASSLAGGADPSYNEQFF.

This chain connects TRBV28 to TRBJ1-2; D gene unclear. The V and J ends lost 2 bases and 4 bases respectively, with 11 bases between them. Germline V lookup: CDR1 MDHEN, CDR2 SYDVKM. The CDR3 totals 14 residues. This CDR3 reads CASSLERASYGYTF. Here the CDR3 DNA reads TGTGCCAGCAGTTTAGAGAGGGCATCCTATGGCTACACCTTC.

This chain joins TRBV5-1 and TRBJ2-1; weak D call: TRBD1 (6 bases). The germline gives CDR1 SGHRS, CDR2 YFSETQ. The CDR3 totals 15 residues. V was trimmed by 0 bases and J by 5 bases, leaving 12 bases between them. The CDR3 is CASSLVPGENNEQFF. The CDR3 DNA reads TGCGCCAGCAGCTTGGTACCAGGGGAAAACAATGAGCAGTTCTTC. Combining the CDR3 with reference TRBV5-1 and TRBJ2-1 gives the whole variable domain KAGVTQTPRYLIKTRGQQVTLSCSPISGHRSVSWYQQTPGQGLQFLFEYFSETQRNKGNFPGRFSGRQFSNSRSEMNVSTLELGDSALYLCASSLVPGENNEQFFGPGTRLTVL.

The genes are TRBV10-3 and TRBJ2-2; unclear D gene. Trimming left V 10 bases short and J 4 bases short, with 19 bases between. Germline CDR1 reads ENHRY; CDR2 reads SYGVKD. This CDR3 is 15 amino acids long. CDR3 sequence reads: CASALSHSPTGELFF. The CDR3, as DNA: TGTGCCAGCGCCCTGAGTCACTCGCCCACCGGGGAGCTGTTTTTT.

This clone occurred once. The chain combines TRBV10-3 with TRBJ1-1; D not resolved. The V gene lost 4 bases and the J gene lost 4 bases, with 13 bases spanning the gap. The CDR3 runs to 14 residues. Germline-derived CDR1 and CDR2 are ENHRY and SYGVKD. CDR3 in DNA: TGTGCCATCAGTGTATTTCAGGCGGGCACTGAAGCTTTCTTT. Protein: CAISVFQAGTEAFF.

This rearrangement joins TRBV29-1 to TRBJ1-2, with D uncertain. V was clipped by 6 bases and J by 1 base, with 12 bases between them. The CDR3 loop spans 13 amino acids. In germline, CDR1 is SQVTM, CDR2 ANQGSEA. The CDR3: CSVTQRLNYGYTF. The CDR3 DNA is TGCAGCGTGACGCAGAGACTTAACTATGGCTACACCTTC.

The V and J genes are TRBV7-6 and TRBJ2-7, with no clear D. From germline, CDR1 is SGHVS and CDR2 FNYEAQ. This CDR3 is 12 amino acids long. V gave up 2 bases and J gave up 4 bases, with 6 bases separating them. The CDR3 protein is CASSLNTYEQYF. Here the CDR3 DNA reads TGTGCCAGCAGCTTAAATACTTACGAGCAGTACTTC.

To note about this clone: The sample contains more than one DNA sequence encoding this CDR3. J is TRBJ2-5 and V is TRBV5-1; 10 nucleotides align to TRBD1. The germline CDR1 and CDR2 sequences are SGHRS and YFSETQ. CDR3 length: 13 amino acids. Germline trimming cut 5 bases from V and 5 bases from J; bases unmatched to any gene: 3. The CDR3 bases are TGCGCCAGCAGTTGGACAGGGGGGGAGACCCAGTACTTC. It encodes CASSWTGGETQYF.